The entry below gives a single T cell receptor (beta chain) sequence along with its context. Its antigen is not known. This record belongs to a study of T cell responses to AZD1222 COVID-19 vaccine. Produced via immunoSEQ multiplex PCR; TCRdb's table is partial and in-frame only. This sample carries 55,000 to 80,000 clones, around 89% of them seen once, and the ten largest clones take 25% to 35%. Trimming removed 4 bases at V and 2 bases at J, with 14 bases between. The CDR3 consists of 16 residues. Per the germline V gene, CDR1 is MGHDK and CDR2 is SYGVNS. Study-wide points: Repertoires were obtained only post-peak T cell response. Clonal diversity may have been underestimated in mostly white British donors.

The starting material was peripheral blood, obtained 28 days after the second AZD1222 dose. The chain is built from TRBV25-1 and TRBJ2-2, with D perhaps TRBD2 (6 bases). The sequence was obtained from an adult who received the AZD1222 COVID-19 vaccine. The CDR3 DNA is TGTGCCAGCAGTGGGGACTCCCTCCCCAACACCGGGGAGCTGTTTTTT. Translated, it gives CASSGDSLPNTGELFF.